The next 13 T cell receptor beta chains were all read from a single sample in a study of cytomegalovirus exposure and HLA in healthy donors. This table comes from immunoSEQ multiplex PCR, and its TCRdb copy is limited to in-frame clones, with some not included. In the table there are 250,000 to 300,000 clones, around 89% of which are singletons. The source material was PBMCs. The receptors were sampled from a woman between 18 and 29 years old in good health and CMV-seronegative.

Here the CDR3 reads CASSPGQGASYNSPLHF. Here the CDR3 DNA reads TGTGCCAGCAGCCCCGGACAGGGGGCATCCTATAATTCACCCCTCCACTTT. J is TRBJ1-6 and V is TRBV7-9; 11 bases match TRBD1. Germline assignment: CDR1 SEHNR and CDR2 FQNEAQ (reference sequence). V lost 5 bases to trimming and J lost 1 base; unmatched junction nucleotides: 4. The CDR3 has 17 residues.

This rearrangement joins TRBV7-8 to TRBJ2-3; 11 bases fit TRBD1. Per the germline V gene, CDR1 is SGHVS and CDR2 is FQNEAQ. The length of the CDR3 is 16 residues. The junction had 8 bases not matched to a gene; V was cut back by 4 bases and J by 5 bases. The CDR3 DNA is TGTGCCAGCAGCTCCTGGAGGACAGGGGGCAGAGATACGCAGTATTTT. Protein product: CASSSWRTGGRDTQYF.

CDR3 bases: TGTGCCAGCAGCCGACTTCCGGGAGCTAACTATGGCTACACCTTC. This translates into CASSRLPGANYGYTF. This chain links TRBV7-2 with TRBJ1-2; the D is unclear. Trimming took off 5 bases at V and 0 bases at J, with 13 bases between the two ends. The CDR3 has 15 amino acids. Looked up from germline, CDR1 is SGHTA and CDR2 is FQGNSA.

The chain employs TRBV7-2 and TRBJ1-1; no reliable D call. The V gene's germline CDR1 is SGHTA and CDR2 FQGNSA. V lost 3 bases and J lost 0, with 8 bases in between. The CDR3 has 14 amino acids. CDR3: CASSLGVLNTEAFF. The CDR3 DNA follows: TGTGCCAGCAGCTTGGGAGTCTTGAACACTGAAGCTTTCTTT.

The J gene is TRBJ2-7, the V gene TRBV4-3, with D uncertain. In germline, CDR1 is LGHNA, CDR2 YSLEER. V was pared by 0 bases and J by 6 bases, with 12 bases between. CDR3 size: 14 residues. CDR3 bases: TGCGCCAGCAGCCAAGAGTCGGGTTTTGGCGAGCAGTACTTC. Translating it yields CASSQESGFGEQYF.

The chain has TRBV28 and TRBJ1-1; 8 nucleotides line up with TRBD1. This CDR3 spans 14 amino acids. Germline CDR1 is MDHEN and CDR2 is SYDVKM. The trim removed 5 bases at V and 10 bases at J, leaving 12 bases unmatched. This CDR3 reads CASSPPDRADGAFF. In DNA form, the CDR3 reads TGTGCCAGCAGTCCTCCGGACAGGGCGGATGGAGCTTTCTTT.

This chain uses TRBV10-2 with TRBJ1-6; D is unresolved. V lost 6 bases to trimming and J lost 4 bases, with 16 bases between them. The CDR3 length is 16 residues. Germline loops: CDR1 WSHSY, CDR2 SAAADI. DNA for the CDR3: TGCGCCAGCAGCGAGGGAGCGTCTGTATATAATTCACCCCTCCACTTT. Amino acids: CASSEGASVYNSPLHF.

The rearrangement uses TRBV10-3 and TRBJ2-3; 7 bases align to TRBD2. Germline V gene lookup returns CDR1 ENHRY and CDR2 SYGVKD. After removal of 7 bases from V and 2 bases from J, the junction contained 15 bases not matched to a gene. CDR3 length: 17 residues. The CDR3 nucleotides read TGTGCCATCACCAATCGCCCAGGGACTACCTCCACAGATACGCAGTATTTT. Its protein product is CAITNRPGTTSTDTQYF.

The CDR3 DNA sequence: TGCGCCAGCAGCGGACAGGGAAGGGCAGATACGCAGTATTTT. Amino acid sequence: CASSGQGRADTQYF. This rearrangement joins TRBV5-1 to TRBJ2-3, with 8 bases matching TRBD1. There are 14 residues in the CDR3. Trimming cost V 4 bases and J 4 bases; bases outside gene matches: 5. Germline V gene sequence: CDR1 SGHRS, CDR2 YFSETQ.

The CDR3 here is CASRAEGSTDTQYF. The DNA of the CDR3 is TGCGCCAGCAGGGCGGAGGGGAGCACAGATACGCAGTATTTT. This chain uses TRBV5-1 with TRBJ2-3, with a possible D match to TRBD2 (6 bases). V was pared by 5 bases and J by 0 bases, with 10 bases between. Germline loops: CDR1 SGHRS, CDR2 YFSETQ. CDR3 length: 14 residues.

The V and J genes are TRBV6-1 and TRBJ1-3; 10 nucleotides align to TRBD1. Germline CDR1 is MNHNS and CDR2 is SASEGT. The CDR3 is made up of 15 amino acids. With V trimmed by 4 bases and J by 0 bases, 0 bases remained unmatched. This chain's CDR3 is CASSGDRGSGNTIYF. CDR3 bases: TGTGCCAGCAGTGGGGACAGGGGCTCTGGAAACACCATATATTTT.

The rearrangement uses TRBV6-5 and TRBJ2-5; 8 bases align to TRBD2. Trimming at V came to 6 bases and at J to 2 bases, leaving 5 bases not matched to a gene. There are 14 residues in the CDR3. The V gene's germline CDR1 is MNHEY and CDR2 SVGAGI. CDR3 nucleotides: TGTGCCAGCAGACGGGGGGGGCTTCAAGAGACCCAGTACTTC. Translated: CASRRGGLQETQYF.

The V call is TRBV6-1, the J call TRBJ2-3, with 11 bases aligning to TRBD2. The germline V gene encodes CDR1 MNHNS and CDR2 SASEGT. V was clipped by 3 bases and J by 4 bases; unmatched bases: 3. CDR3 length equals 15 residues. The CDR3 nucleotides read TGTGCCAGCAGTGACACTAGCGGGGGCGCAGATACGCAGTATTTT. It encodes CASSDTSGGADTQYF.